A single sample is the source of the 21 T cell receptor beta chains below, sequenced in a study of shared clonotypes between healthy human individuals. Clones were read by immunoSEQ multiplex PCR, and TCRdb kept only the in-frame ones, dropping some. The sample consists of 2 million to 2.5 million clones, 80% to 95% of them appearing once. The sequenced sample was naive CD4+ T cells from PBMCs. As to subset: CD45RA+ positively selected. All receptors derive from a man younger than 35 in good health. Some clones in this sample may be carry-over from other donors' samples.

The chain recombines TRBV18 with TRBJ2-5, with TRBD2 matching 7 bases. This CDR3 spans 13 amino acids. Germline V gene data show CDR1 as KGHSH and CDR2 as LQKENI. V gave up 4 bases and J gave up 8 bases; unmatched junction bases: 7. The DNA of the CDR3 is TGTGCCAGCTCACAGGAACGGGAGGAAACCCAGTACTTC. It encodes CASSQEREETQYF.

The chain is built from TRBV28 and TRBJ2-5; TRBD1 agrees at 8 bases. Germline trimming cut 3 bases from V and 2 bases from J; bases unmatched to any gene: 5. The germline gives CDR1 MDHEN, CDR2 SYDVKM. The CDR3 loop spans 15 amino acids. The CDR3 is CASSFGTGSQETQYF. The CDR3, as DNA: TGTGCCAGCAGTTTCGGGACAGGCTCGCAAGAGACCCAGTACTTC.

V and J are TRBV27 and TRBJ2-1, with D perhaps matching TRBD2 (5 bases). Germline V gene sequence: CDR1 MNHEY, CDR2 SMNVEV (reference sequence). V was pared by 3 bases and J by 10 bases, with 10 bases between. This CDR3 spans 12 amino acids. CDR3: CASSFIRGEQFF. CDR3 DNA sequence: TGTGCCAGCAGTTTTATCCGGGGAGAGCAGTTCTTC.

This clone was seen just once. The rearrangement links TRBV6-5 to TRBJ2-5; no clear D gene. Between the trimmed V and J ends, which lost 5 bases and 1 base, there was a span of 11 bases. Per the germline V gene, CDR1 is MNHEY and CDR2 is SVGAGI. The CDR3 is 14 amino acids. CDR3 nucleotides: TGTGCCAGCAGTCCACGGTGGATCCAAGAGACCCAGTACTTC. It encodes CASSPRWIQETQYF.

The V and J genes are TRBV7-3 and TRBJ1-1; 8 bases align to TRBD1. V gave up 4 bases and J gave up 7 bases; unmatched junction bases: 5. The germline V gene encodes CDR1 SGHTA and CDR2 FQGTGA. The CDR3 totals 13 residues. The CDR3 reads CASSSGQGNEAFF. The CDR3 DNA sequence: TGTGCCAGCAGCTCCGGACAGGGTAATGAAGCTTTCTTT.

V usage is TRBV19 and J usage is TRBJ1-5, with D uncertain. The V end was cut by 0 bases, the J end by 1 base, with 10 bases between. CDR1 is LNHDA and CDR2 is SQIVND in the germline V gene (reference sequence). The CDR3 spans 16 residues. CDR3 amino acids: CASSIEGRASNQPQHF. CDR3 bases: TGTGCCAGTAGTATAGAGGGCCGTGCCAGCAATCAGCCCCAGCATTTT. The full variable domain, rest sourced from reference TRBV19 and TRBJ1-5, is DGGITQSPKYLFRKEGQNVTLSCEQNLNHDAMYWYRQDPGQGLRLIYYSQIVNDFQKGDIAEGYSVSREKKESFPLTVTSAQKNPTAFYLCASSIEGRASNQPQHFGDGTRLSIL.

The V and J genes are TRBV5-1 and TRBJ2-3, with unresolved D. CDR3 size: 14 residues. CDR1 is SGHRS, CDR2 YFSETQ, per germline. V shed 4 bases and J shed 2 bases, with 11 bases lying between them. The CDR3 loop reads CASSVLRNTDTQYF. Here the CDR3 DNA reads TGCGCCAGCAGCGTCTTACGGAACACAGATACGCAGTATTTT. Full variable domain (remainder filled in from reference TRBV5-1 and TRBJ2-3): KAGVTQTPRYLIKTRGQQVTLSCSPISGHRSVSWYQQTPGQGLQFLFEYFSETQRNKGNFPGRFSGRQFSNSRSEMNVSTLELGDSALYLCASSVLRNTDTQYFGPGTRLTVL.

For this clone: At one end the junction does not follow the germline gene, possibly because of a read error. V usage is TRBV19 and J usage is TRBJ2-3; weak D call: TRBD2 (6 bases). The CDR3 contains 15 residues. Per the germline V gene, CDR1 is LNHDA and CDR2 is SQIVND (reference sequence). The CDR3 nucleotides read TGTGCCAGTATGGTGGGGGGTGCCCCCCCAGATATGCAGTATTTT. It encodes CASMVGGAPPDMQYF.

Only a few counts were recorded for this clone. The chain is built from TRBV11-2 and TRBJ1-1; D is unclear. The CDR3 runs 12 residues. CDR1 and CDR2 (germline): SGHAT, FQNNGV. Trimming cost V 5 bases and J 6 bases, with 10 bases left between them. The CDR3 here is CASSHPGAEAFF. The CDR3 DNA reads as TGTGCCAGCAGCCACCCGGGAGCTGAAGCTTTCTTT.

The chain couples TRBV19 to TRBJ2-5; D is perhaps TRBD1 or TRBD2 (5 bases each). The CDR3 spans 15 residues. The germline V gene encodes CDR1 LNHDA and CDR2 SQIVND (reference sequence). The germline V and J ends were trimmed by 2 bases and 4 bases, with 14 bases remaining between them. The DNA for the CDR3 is TGTGCCAGTAGTATAAGATGGCAGGGACCAGAGACCCAGTACTTC. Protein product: CASSIRWQGPETQYF.

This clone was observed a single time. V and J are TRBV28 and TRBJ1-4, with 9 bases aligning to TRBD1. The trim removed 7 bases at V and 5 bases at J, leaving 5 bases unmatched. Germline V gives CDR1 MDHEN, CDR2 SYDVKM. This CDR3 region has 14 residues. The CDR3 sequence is CASKGGTGNEKLFF. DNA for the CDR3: TGTGCCAGCAAAGGGGGGACAGGGAATGAAAAACTGTTTTTT.

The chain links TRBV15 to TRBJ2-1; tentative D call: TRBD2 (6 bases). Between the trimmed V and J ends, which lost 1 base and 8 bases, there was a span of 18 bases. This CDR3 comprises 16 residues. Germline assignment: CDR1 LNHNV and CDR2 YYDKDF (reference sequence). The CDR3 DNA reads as TGTGCCACCAGCAGAGGTGGGACTGGGCCGGGAGATGAGCAGTTCTTC. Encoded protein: CATSRGGTGPGDEQFF.

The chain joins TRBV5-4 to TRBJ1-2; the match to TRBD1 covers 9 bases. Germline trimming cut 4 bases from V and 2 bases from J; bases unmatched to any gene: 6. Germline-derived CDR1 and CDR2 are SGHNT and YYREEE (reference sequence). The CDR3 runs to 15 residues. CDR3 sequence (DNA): TGTGCCAGCAGCCTAGATGGACAGGGGAACTATGGCTACACCTTC. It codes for CASSLDGQGNYGYTF.

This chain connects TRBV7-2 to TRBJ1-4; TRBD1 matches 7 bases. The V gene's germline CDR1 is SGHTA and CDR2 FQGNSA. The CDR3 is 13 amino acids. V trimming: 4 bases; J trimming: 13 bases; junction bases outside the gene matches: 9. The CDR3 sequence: CASSSNLQGTLFF. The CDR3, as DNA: TGTGCCAGCAGCTCCAATCTACAGGGGACACTGTTTTTT.

Here the CDR3 reads CASSLFRAPPHEGNEQFF. CDR3 nucleotide sequence: TGTGCCAGCAGCTTATTTAGGGCTCCGCCACACGAGGGCAATGAGCAGTTCTTC. The chain links TRBV7-2 to TRBJ2-1, with a weak D call TRBD2 (5 bases). Germline-derived CDR1 and CDR2 are SGHTA and FQGNSA. CDR3 length: 18 amino acids. The ends were cut back, 2 bases at V and 6 bases at J, with 23 bases in the middle.

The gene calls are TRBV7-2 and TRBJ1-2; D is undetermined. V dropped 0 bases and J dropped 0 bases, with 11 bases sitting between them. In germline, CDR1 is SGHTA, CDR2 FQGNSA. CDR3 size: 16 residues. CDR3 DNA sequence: TGTGCCAGCAGCTTAGCGTACAGACCTACTAACTATGGCTACACCTTC. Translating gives CASSLAYRPTNYGYTF. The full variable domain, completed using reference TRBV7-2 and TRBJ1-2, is GAGVSQSPSNKVTEKGKDVELRCDPISGHTALYWYRQSLGQGLEFLIYFQGNSAPDKSGLPSDRFSAERTGGSVSTLTIQRTQQEDSAVYLCASSLAYRPTNYGYTFGSGTRLTVV.

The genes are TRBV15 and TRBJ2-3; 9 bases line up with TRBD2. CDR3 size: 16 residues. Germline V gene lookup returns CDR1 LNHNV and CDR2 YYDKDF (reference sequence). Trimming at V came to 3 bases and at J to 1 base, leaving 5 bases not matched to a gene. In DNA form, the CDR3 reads TGTGCCACCAGCAGCTCCTTAGCGGGGGGCACAGATACGCAGTATTTT. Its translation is CATSSSLAGGTDTQYF.

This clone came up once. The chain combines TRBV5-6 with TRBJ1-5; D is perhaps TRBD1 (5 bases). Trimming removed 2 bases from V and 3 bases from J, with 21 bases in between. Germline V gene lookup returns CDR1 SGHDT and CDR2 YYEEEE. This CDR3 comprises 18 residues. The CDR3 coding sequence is TGTGCCAGCAGCTTTGGAGGGCCAGGGAGATCTTCCAATCAGCCCCAGCATTTT. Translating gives CASSFGGPGRSSNQPQHF.

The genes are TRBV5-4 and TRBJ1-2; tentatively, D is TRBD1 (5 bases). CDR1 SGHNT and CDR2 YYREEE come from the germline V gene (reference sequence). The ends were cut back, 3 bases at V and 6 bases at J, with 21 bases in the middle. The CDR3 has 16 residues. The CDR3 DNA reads TGTGCCAGCAGCTCGGAGGGGTCCGGACATGCAAATGGCTACACCTTC. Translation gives CASSSEGSGHANGYTF.

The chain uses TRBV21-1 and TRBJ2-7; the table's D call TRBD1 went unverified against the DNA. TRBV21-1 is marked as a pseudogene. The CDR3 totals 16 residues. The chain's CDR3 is CASSKCLFWRDREQYF. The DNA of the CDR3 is TGTGCCAGCAGCAAATGCCTGTTCTGGCGGGACAGGGAGCAGTACTTC.

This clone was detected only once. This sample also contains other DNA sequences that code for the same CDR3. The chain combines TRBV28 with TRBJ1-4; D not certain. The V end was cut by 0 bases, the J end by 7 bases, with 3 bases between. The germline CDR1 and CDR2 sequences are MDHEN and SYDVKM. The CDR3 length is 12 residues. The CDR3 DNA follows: TGTGCCAGCAGTTTATGGGGTGAAAAACTGTTTTTT. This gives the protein CASSLWGEKLFF.